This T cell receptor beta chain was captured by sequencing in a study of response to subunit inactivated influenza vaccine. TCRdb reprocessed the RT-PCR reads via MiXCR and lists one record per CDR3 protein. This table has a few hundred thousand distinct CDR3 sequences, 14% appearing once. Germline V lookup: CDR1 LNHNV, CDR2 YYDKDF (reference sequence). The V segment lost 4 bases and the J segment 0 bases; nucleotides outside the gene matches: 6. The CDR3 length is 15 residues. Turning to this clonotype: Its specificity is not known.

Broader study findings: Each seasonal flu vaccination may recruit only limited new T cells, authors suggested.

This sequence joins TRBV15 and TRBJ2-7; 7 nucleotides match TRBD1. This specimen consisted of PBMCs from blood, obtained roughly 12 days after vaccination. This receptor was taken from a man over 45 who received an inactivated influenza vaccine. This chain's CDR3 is CATSTRGRVSYEQYF. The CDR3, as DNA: TGTGCCACCAGCACGAGGGGGCGAGTCTCCTACGAGCAGTACTTC.